This is a list of T cell receptor beta chains from one sample in a study of beta chain features in type 1 diabetes. TCRdb's copy holds only in-frame clones and misses some; the assay was immunoSEQ multiplex PCR. The data contain about 190,000 clones, 6.5% to 9.5% of them singletons. Sequenced sample: central memory CD4+ T cells from blood. These receptors were obtained from a woman in her forties with type 1 diabetes. The CDR3 runs from the conserved cysteine through the conserved F or W. The order of the fields is V gene, clone size, D gene, J gene, CDR3 protein, CDR3 DNA. A D gene is named only where the DNA matches it firmly. Clone size is not always given. Where it is, it says once, few, many or a class for expanded clones.

TRBV5-1	few	.	TRBJ2-7	CASSLTGTTYEQYF	TGCGCCAGCAGCTTGACAGGTACGACCTACGAGCAGTACTTC
TRBV5-1	few	TRBD1	TRBJ1-1	CASSLGDREVTEAFF	TGCGCCAGCAGCTTGGGGGACAGGGAGGTAACTGAAGCTTTCTTT
TRBV18	.	.	TRBJ1-1	CASSPGAQPNTEAFF	TGTGCCAGCTCACCGGGGGCGCAGCCGAACACTGAAGCTTTCTTT
TRBV7-2	few	TRBD1	TRBJ1-1	CASSPQGTEAFF	TGTGCCAGCAGCCCACAGGGGACTGAAGCTTTCTTT
TRBV5-1	.	TRBD1	TRBJ2-3	CASSRAPGTGGTDTQYF	TGCGCCAGCAGCCGCGCGCCCGGGACAGGGGGCACAGATACGCAGTATTTT
TRBV4-3	few	.	TRBJ2-3	CASSQVQSTDTQYF	TGCGCCAGCAGCCAAGTTCAGAGCACAGATACGCAGTATTTT
TRBV14	.	.	TRBJ1-1	CASSQAWNTEAFF	TGTGCCAGCAGCCAAGCCTGGAACACTGAAGCTTTCTTT
TRBV7-2	.	.	TRBJ2-1	CASSGRYNEQFF	TGTGCCAGCAGTGGGAGATACAATGAGCAGTTCTTC
TRBV5-1	.	.	TRBJ2-1	CASSRRGGDNEQFF	TGCGCCAGCAGCCGACGGGGTGGGGACAATGAGCAGTTCTTC
TRBV6-1	.	.	TRBJ2-1	CASSEGGDEQFF	TGTGCCAGCAGTGAAGGGGGCGATGAGCAGTTCTTC
TRBV28	few	.	TRBJ2-7	CASSLRAGIEQYF	TGTGCCAGCAGTTTACGGGCAGGGATCGAGCAGTACTTC
TRBV7-6	.	.	TRBJ1-2	CASSQSWEGGGYTF	TGTGCCAGCAGCCAAAGTTGGGAGGGTGGAGGCTACACCTTC
TRBV7-2	few	.	TRBJ2-5	CASSFRPEAETQYF	TGTGCCAGCAGCTTTCGTCCCGAGGCGGAGACCCAGTACTTC
TRBV5-5	.	TRBD1	TRBJ1-5	CASSRDRDQPQHF	TGTGCCAGCAGCCGAGACAGGGATCAGCCCCAGCATTTT
TRBV5-1	few	TRBD2	TRBJ2-7	CASSLDVAGETYEQYF	TGCGCCAGCAGCTTGGATGTAGCGGGAGAGACCTACGAGCAGTACTTC
TRBV28	.	TRBD1	TRBJ2-1	CASSLSTGGGNEQFF	TGTGCCAGCAGTTTGTCGACAGGGGGAGGAAATGAGCAGTTCTTC
TRBV28	.	TRBD1	TRBJ1-2	CASSSSRQGGGYTF	TGTGCCAGCAGCTCCTCCAGACAGGGGGGTGGCTACACCTTC
TRBV19	few	TRBD2	TRBJ2-4	CASRDSSGIAKNIQYF	TGTGCCAGTAGGGACTCTAGCGGAATAGCCAAAAACATTCAGTACTTC
TRBV7-3	once	.	TRBJ1-6	CASSPGSGGSNSPLHF	TGTGCCAGCAGCCCCGGTTCGGGGGGTTCTAATTCACCCCTCCACTTT
TRBV5-4	few	.	TRBJ1-1	CASSPGRQSTEAFF	TGTGCCAGCAGCCCCGGGAGGCAGAGCACTGAAGCTTTCTTT
TRBV2	few	TRBD2	TRBJ2-3	CASRVGLAGDTQYF	TGTGCCAGCAGGGTAGGGCTAGCGGGAGATACGCAGTATTTT
TRBV5-1	.	.	TRBJ1-1	CASSRDNPWGEAFF	TGCGCCAGCAGCCGGGACAACCCCTGGGGGGAAGCTTTCTTT
TRBV7-9	.	.	TRBJ1-4	CASSLDSTTNEKLFF	TGTGCCAGCAGCCTAGACAGTACAACTAATGAAAAACTGTTTTTT
TRBV7-9	.	TRBD1	TRBJ1-5	CASSSQGATSNQPQHF	TGTGCCAGCAGCTCACAGGGGGCTACGAGCAATCAGCCCCAGCATTTT
TRBV5-1	.	.	TRBJ1-4	CASSLRTGNEKLFF	TGCGCCAGCAGCTTGAGAACGGGGAATGAAAAACTGTTTTTT
TRBV6-1	few	TRBD1	TRBJ2-4	CASSPGTGSIQYF	TGTGCCAGCAGTCCCGGGACAGGGAGTATTCAGTACTTC
TRBV6-5	.	.	TRBJ2-7	CASRPSGGPSYEQYF	TGTGCCAGCAGACCCTCGGGCGGGCCCTCCTACGAGCAGTACTTC
TRBV30	.	.	TRBJ2-7	CAWTGGRGRAVWGYEQYF	TGTGCCTGGACCGGAGGGAGGGGGAGAGCAGTTTGGGGCTACGAGCAGTACTTC
TRBV30	few	.	TRBJ1-1	CAGDAMQGTEAFF	TGTGCTGGAGACGCTATGCAGGGAACTGAAGCTTTCTTT
TRBV5-4	few	.	TRBJ1-6	CASSSGTSSSYNSPLHF	TGTGCCAGCAGCTCCGGGACTTCCAGCTCCTATAATTCACCCCTCCACTTT
TRBV11-3	.	TRBD1	TRBJ2-5	CASSLVTGTGNRETQYF	TGTGCCAGCAGCTTAGTTACGGGGACAGGGAATCGAGAGACCCAGTACTTC
TRBV6-6	few	.	TRBJ1-5	CASTYEGFKDQPQHF	TGTGCCAGCACCTACGAGGGTTTTAAAGATCAGCCCCAGCATTTT
TRBV5-4	few	TRBD1	TRBJ2-3	CASSLRGTGPTDTQYF	TGTGCCAGCAGCTTGAGAGGGACAGGGCCCACAGATACGCAGTATTTT
TRBV27	many	TRBD1	TRBJ2-7	CASSRGLDEQYF	TGTGCCAGCAGTAGGGGGCTCGACGAGCAGTACTTC
TRBV7-2	.	.	TRBJ1-2	CASSSAQTSEYGYTF	TGTGCCAGCAGCTCCGCACAGACATCGGAATATGGCTACACCTTC
TRBV28	few	.	TRBJ2-1	CASSPRTGTNEQFF	TGTGCCAGCAGTCCTCGGACTGGTACAAATGAGCAGTTCTTC
TRBV27	.	TRBD1	TRBJ1-2	CASSPRDRGPSGYTF	TGTGCCAGCAGTCCACGGGACAGGGGCCCCTCTGGCTACACCTTC
TRBV4-1	.	TRBD1	TRBJ2-3	CASSRDRGLDGTDTQYF	TGCGCCAGCAGCAGGGACAGGGGGCTCGATGGCACAGATACGCAGTATTTT
TRBV30	few	TRBD1	TRBJ2-7	CAWSASGTGDEQYF	TGTGCCTGGAGTGCCTCCGGGACAGGGGACGAGCAGTACTTC
TRBV4-1	.	TRBD1	TRBJ1-2	CASSQEWPGGYGYTF	TGCGCCAGCAGCCAAGAGTGGCCAGGGGGGTATGGCTACACCTTC
TRBV4-2	few	TRBD2	TRBJ2-5	CASSQDISSGNQETQYF	TGTGCCAGCAGCCAAGATATTTCTAGCGGGAACCAAGAGACCCAGTACTTC
TRBV4-2	.	.	TRBJ2-1	CASSQDLVRGDLYNEQFF	TGTGCCAGCAGCCAAGATTTAGTCAGGGGGGACCTATACAATGAGCAGTTCTTC
TRBV4-1	.	.	TRBJ2-2	CASSLGHTNTGELFF	TGCGCCAGCAGCCTGGGCCATACGAACACCGGGGAGCTGTTTTTT
TRBV11-3	few	TRBD1	TRBJ2-1	CASSAGQGMGNEQFF	TGTGCCAGCAGCGCGGGACAGGGAATGGGCAATGAGCAGTTCTTC
TRBV4-3	few	TRBD2	TRBJ2-1	CASSQQTSRGYNEQFF	TGCGCCAGCAGCCAACAGACTAGCCGGGGCTACAATGAGCAGTTCTTC
TRBV7-2	few	.	TRBJ2-3	CASSFSREITDTQYF	TGTGCCAGCAGCTTTAGCCGGGAAATCACAGATACGCAGTATTTT
TRBV2	few	.	TRBJ1-1	CASSPRTSMNTEAFF	TGTGCCAGCAGTCCCCGGACATCTATGAACACTGAAGCTTTCTTT
TRBV5-4	few	TRBD2	TRBJ2-1	CASIQAGGRFNEQFF	TGTGCCAGCATCCAAGCGGGGGGGCGCTTTAATGAGCAGTTCTTC
TRBV27	.	TRBD2	TRBJ2-5	CASSRTPGGLETQYF	TGTGCCAGCAGTCGCACCCCCGGGGGGTTGGAGACCCAGTACTTC